Described below is a single T cell receptor (beta chain) sequence and its context. Its antigen is unidentified. The sample's time point: patch test 1, 2 weeks after DPC sensitization. The treatment is: therapeutic diphenylcyclopropenone sensitization with weekly scalp DPC. It was from unfractionated whole blood that total RNA was extracted. This specimen belongs to a study of human T cells and chemical hapten exposure. Whole-study context: The cohort included alopecia areata under or over 50% scalp, totalis and universalis.

TCRdb analysed the RACE reads with MiXCR anew, one entry per CDR3 protein. Of roughly 190,000 distinct CDR3 sequences in the sample, 20% to 25% were seen once. Whole-study findings and limits: Positive correlation was observed between PT1 expanded TCR counts and patch test score.

This clonotype originated in a woman between 50 and 59 years old with alopecia areata. Some clones in this sample may be carry-over from other donors' samples. Source: whole blood, taken in connection with sensitization to the hapten diphenylcyclopropenone (DPC).

Written as DNA, the CDR3 is TGTGCCAGCAGTGAAGACTGGGGGACTGAAGCTTTCTTT. Encoded protein: CASSEDWGTEAFF. The rearrangement joins TRBV2 to TRBJ1-1; maybe TRBD1 (5 bases). The CDR3 totals 13 residues. The germline V gene encodes CDR1 SNHLY and CDR2 FYNNEI. With 1 base removed from V and 5 bases from J, the gap between germline ends came to 8 bases.